This passage covers 12 T cell receptor beta chains from one sample sequenced in a study of blood T cell repertoires in COVID-19. Profiled with immunoSEQ multiplex PCR; TCRdb holds only in-frame clones, not every one. The top ten clones hold 7.5% to 10% of a sample with about 24,000 clones, roughly nine tenths of them seen once. Sequencing input: peripheral blood. All receptors come from a man aged 65-85 years with acute or convalescent COVID-19.

CDR3 region: CAISGGSGNTIYF. The CDR3, as DNA: TGTGCCATCAGTGGTGGCAGTGGAAACACCATATATTTT. This chain uses TRBV10-3 with TRBJ1-3; no clear D gene. CDR3 length: 13 amino acids. Germline V gene lookup returns CDR1 ENHRY and CDR2 SYGVKD. V shed 4 bases and J shed 3 bases, with 7 bases lying between them.

V gene TRBV7-3 combines with J gene TRBJ2-1, with unresolved D. Germline V CDR1 and CDR2: SGHTA, FQGTGA. Trimming left V 0 bases short and J 2 bases short, with 11 bases between. The CDR3 covers 16 residues. The CDR3 nucleotides are TGTGCCAGCAGCTTAACTCCTCGCGGTACCTACAATGAGCAGTTCTTC. Its protein is CASSLTPRGTYNEQFF.

J is TRBJ1-4 and V is TRBV12-3 or TRBV12-4; no definite D call. The CDR3 totals 12 residues. The V end lost 5 bases, the J end lost 8 bases, and 9 bases lay between the germline ends. CDR3 region: CASSQEWEKLFF. The CDR3 DNA sequence: TGTGCCAGCAGTCAGGAATGGGAAAAACTGTTTTTT.

V usage is TRBV2 and J usage is TRBJ2-6; TRBD1 matches at 8 bases. The ends lost 4 bases at V and 2 bases at J; junction bases unmatched: 7. CDR1 and CDR2 (germline): SNHLY, FYNNEI. The length of the CDR3 is 17 residues. The CDR3 DNA reads TGTGCCAGCAGTGTTGGGCAGGGGGCGGCTGGGGCCAACGTCCTGACTTTC. As protein: CASSVGQGAAGANVLTF.

This clone was seen only a few times. The J gene is TRBJ1-2, the V gene TRBV6-4; D is unresolved. This CDR3 comprises 13 residues. V lost 0 bases to trimming and J lost 8 bases, with 10 bases between them. Looked up from germline, CDR1 is MRHNA and CDR2 is SNTAGT. The CDR3 DNA reads as TGTGCCAGCAGTGACTCAGGGAGCGGCGGCTACACCTTC. Translating gives CASSDSGSGGYTF.

V and J are TRBV6-5 and TRBJ1-2; D is undetermined. CDR3 size: 16 residues. The V gene's germline CDR1 is MNHEY and CDR2 SVGAGI. V was cut by 2 bases and J by 0 bases, with 13 bases left in between. This chain's CDR3 is CASSYGGSGANYGYTF. The CDR3 region has the DNA TGTGCCAGCAGTTACGGAGGTTCGGGCGCTAACTATGGCTACACCTTC.

The chain joins TRBV6-5 to TRBJ2-7; 7 bases line up with TRBD1. The CDR3 consists of 14 residues. Losses at the gene ends were 4 bases for V and 8 bases for J; bases not matched to a gene: 11. In germline, CDR1 is MNHEY, CDR2 SVGAGI. This CDR3 is CASSSGQVGVKQYF. CDR3 nucleotides: TGTGCCAGCAGTTCCGGACAGGTGGGGGTCAAGCAGTACTTC.

V and J are TRBV11-2 and TRBJ2-1, with 8 nucleotides matching TRBD2. Germline V CDR1 and CDR2: SGHAT, FQNNGV. The CDR3 length is 14 residues. The V segment lost 9 bases and the J segment 2 bases; nucleotides outside the gene matches: 6. In DNA form, the CDR3 reads TGTGCCAGTGCAGCGGGAGTCGCCTACAATGAGCAGTTCTTC. It translates to CASAAGVAYNEQFF.

This rearrangement joins TRBV7-2 to TRBJ2-7; 9 positions agree with TRBD2. V lost 5 bases, J lost 4 bases, and 9 bases stayed unmatched. The CDR3 is 15 residues long. Germline CDR1 SGHTA, CDR2 FQGNSA. The chain's CDR3 is CASSPYSGSPYEQYF. The CDR3 DNA is TGTGCCAGCAGCCCCTATAGCGGGAGCCCTTACGAGCAGTACTTC.

The chain has TRBV7-2 and TRBJ1-6; 7 positions agree with TRBD1. Germline V gives CDR1 SGHTA, CDR2 FQGNSA. After removal of 5 bases from V and 9 bases from J, the junction contained 4 bases not matched to a gene. The CDR3 has 13 amino acids. CDR3 in DNA: TGTGCCAGCAGCATGGGACAGCTTTCACCCCTCCACTTT. It codes for CASSMGQLSPLHF. The full variable domain, in which reference TRBV7-2 and TRBJ1-6 provide the parts outside the CDR3, is GAGVSQSPSNKVTEKGKDVELRCDPISGHTALYWYRQSLGQGLEFLIYFQGNSAPDKSGLPSDRFSAERTGGSVSTLTIQRTQQEDSAVYLCASSMGQLSPLHFGNGTRLTVT.

This chain uses TRBV2 with TRBJ1-1; D remains unclear. V was cut by 8 bases and J by 0 bases, with 10 bases left in between. Germline V gene lookup returns CDR1 SNHLY and CDR2 FYNNEI. The CDR3 contains 13 residues. CDR3: CASLPEVNTEAFF. CDR3 in DNA: TGTGCCAGCCTGCCAGAGGTGAACACTGAAGCTTTCTTT.

CDR3 region: CASSLARGMGSLAYSPLHF. In DNA, the CDR3 is TGTGCCAGCAGCTTAGCTAGGGGTATGGGATCTCTCGCTTATTCACCCCTCCACTTT. The chain couples TRBV7-9 to TRBJ1-6; D is perhaps TRBD1 (5 bases). Germline V gives CDR1 SEHNR, CDR2 FQNEAQ (reference sequence). The CDR3 spans 19 residues. The V end lost 0 bases, the J end lost 8 bases, and 23 bases lay between the germline ends.